Only a few counts were recorded for the clone carrying this T cell receptor beta chain. Its antigen is unidentified. This CDR3 region has 13 residues. Germline CDR1 and CDR2: SNHLY and FYNNEI. Trimming shortened V by 4 bases and J by 6 bases, and 12 bases separated the two germline ends. These data come from a study of CD8 T cells in ankylosing spondylitis. Findings and caveats of the study: Disease-linked clones reportedly concentrated significantly in matched ankylosing spondylitis synovial fluid. Blood from ankylosing spondylitis patients appeared to carry a characteristic roughly 8-variant TCR beta motif.

TCRdb re-derived calls from the 5' RACE reads in MiXCR, one entry per CDR3 protein. The profile shows fewer than 650,000 distinct CDR3 sequences, roughly 13% of them singletons. V and J are TRBV2 and TRBJ1-2; D may be TRBD1 (6 bases). The sample comprised blood, either unsorted or a sorted T cell fraction (not recorded which). This TCR was recovered from a male donor with ankylosing spondylitis. The CDR3 loop reads CASSATGSNGYTF. The DNA for the CDR3 is TGTGCCAGCAGTGCGACAGGTTCTAATGGCTACACCTTC. The variable domain in full, with the rest retrieved from reference TRBV2 and TRBJ1-2, is EPEVTQTPSHQVTQMGQEVILRCVPISNHLYFYWYRQILGQKVEFLVSFYNNEISEKSEIFDDQFSVERPDGSNFTLKIRSTKLEDSAMYFCASSATGSNGYTFGSGTRLTVV.